Following are 6 T cell receptor beta chains from one sample sequenced in a study of response to subunit inactivated influenza vaccine. Each CDR3 protein gets one entry after TCRdb re-called the RT-PCR reads with MiXCR. The data contain fewer than 550,000 distinct CDR3 sequences, around 25% of them singletons. The sequenced sample was CD4+ T cells sorted from PBMCs, obtained around 5 days after vaccination. The receptors come from a man aged 45-65 years who received an inactivated influenza vaccine.

The rearrangement joins TRBV3-1 to TRBJ2-2, with D hard to call. This CDR3 has 13 amino acids. The ends were cut back, 4 bases at V and 7 bases at J, with 10 bases in the middle. Germline loops: CDR1 LGHDT, CDR2 YNNKEL (reference sequence). CDR3 nucleotides: TGTGCCAGCAGCCCCATAGCTCTCGGGGAGCTGTTTTTT. Its translation: CASSPIALGELFF. Filled out from reference TRBV3-1 and TRBJ2-2, the complete variable domain reads DTAVSQTPKYLVTQMGNDKSIKCEQNLGHDTMYWYKQDSKKFLKIMFSYNNKELIINETVPNRFSPKSPDKAHLNLHINSLELGDSAVYFCASSPIALGELFFGEGSRLTVL.

This clonotype was seen only a few times. The chain combines TRBV24-1 with TRBJ1-5; D may be TRBD1 (5 bases). The germline V and J ends were trimmed by 1 base and 2 bases, with 11 bases remaining between them. Germline V gene lookup returns CDR1 KGHDR and CDR2 SFDVKD. The CDR3 totals 16 residues. The CDR3 spells CATSDFRGEGNQPQHF. CDR3 DNA sequence: TGTGCCACCAGTGATTTTCGGGGGGAGGGCAATCAGCCCCAGCATTTT.

CDR3 amino acids: CASSLALGGRYNEQFF. Written as DNA, the CDR3 is TGCGCCAGCAGCTTGGCCTTAGGGGGACGCTACAATGAGCAGTTCTTC. The rearrangement uses TRBV5-1 and TRBJ2-1; tentatively, D is TRBD1 (6 bases). The germline V gene has CDR1 SGHRS and CDR2 YFSETQ. The CDR3 loop spans 16 amino acids. V dropped 0 bases and J dropped 3 bases, with 13 bases sitting between them.

Only a few counts were recorded for this clonotype. The V gene is TRBV7-8, the J gene TRBJ2-7, with 9 bases matching TRBD1. CDR3 size: 14 residues. After removal of 5 bases from V and 5 bases from J, the junction contained 7 bases not matched to a gene. In germline, CDR1 is SGHVS, CDR2 FQNEAQ. CDR3 nucleotides: TGTGCCAGCAGCAAACGGGACAGGGTCAACGAGCAGTACTTC. As protein: CASSKRDRVNEQYF. Drawing the rest from reference TRBV7-8 and TRBJ2-7, the complete variable domain is GAGVSQSPRYKVAKRGQDVALRCDPISGHVSLFWYQQALGQGPEFLTYFQNEAQLDKSGLPSDRFFAERPEGSVSTLKIQRTQQEDSAVYLCASSKRDRVNEQYFGPGTRLTVT.

This chain's CDR3 is CASSWGQGRGAAFF. CDR3 nucleotides: TGTGCCAGCAGTTGGGGACAGGGAAGAGGTGCAGCTTTCTTT. The rearrangement uses TRBV27 and TRBJ1-1; 9 bases align to TRBD1. Germline CDR1 is MNHEY and CDR2 is SMNVEV (reference sequence). The CDR3 totals 14 residues. Germline trimming cut 4 bases from V and 10 bases from J; bases unmatched to any gene: 10.

This clonotype was counted only a few times. The CDR3 loop reads CSAERLAGIGVSDTQYF. The CDR3 bases are TGCAGTGCGGAAAGACTAGCGGGAATAGGTGTCTCAGATACGCAGTATTTT. The rearrangement uses TRBV20-1 and TRBJ2-3, with 11 bases aligning to TRBD2. This CDR3 spans 17 amino acids. V lost 6 bases, J lost 4 bases, and 15 bases stayed unmatched. The germline V gene has CDR1 DFQATT and CDR2 SNEGSKA (reference sequence).